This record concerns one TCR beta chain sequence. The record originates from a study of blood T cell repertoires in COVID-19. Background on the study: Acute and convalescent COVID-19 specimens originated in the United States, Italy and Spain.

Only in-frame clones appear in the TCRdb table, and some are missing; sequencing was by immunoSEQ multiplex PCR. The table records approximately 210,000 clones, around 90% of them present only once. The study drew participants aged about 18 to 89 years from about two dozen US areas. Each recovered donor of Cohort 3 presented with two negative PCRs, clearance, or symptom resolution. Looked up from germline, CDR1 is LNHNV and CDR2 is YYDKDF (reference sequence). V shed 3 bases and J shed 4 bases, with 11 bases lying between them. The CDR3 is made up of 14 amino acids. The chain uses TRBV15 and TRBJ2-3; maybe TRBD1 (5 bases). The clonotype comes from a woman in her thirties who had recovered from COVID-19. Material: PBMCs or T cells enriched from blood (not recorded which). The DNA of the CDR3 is TGTGCCACCAGCAGGGGGCTCTCCCCAGATACGCAGTATTTT. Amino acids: CATSRGLSPDTQYF. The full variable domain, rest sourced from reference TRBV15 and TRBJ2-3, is DAMVIQNPRYQVTQFGKPVTLSCSQTLNHNVMYWYQQKSSQAPKLLFHYYDKDFNNEADTPDNFQSRRPNTSFCFLDIRSPGLGDTAMYLCATSRGLSPDTQYFGPGTRLTVL.